This T cell receptor beta chain was sequenced during a study of control samples from healthy donors and cancer patients. CDR1 is ENHRY, CDR2 SYGVKD, per germline. V lost 3 bases, J lost 1 base, and 6 bases lay in between. This CDR3 is built from 13 residues. TCRdb keeps only in-frame clones here, not all; method: immunoSEQ multiplex PCR. The table shows tens of thousands of clones, with almost 85% occurring only once. The sequencing input was blood. The clonotype was recovered from a middle-aged man in good health. The gene calls are TRBV10-3 and TRBJ2-5; D is perhaps TRBD1 (6 bases). The CDR3 spells CAISDRGQETQYF. CDR3 sequence (DNA): TGTGCCATCAGTGACAGGGGCCAAGAGACCCAGTACTTC.